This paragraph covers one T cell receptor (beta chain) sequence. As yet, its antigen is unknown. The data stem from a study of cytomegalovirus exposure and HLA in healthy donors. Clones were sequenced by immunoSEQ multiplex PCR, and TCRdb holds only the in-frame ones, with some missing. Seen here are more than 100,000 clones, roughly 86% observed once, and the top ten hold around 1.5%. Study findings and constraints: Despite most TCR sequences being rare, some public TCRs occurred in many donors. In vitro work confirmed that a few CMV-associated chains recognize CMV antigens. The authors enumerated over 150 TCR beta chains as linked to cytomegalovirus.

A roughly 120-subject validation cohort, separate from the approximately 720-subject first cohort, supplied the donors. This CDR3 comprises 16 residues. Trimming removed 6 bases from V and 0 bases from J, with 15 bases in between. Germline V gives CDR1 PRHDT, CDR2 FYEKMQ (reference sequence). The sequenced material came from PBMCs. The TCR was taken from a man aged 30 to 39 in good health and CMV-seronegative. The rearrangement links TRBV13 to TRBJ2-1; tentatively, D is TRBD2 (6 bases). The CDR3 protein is CASSLLAPSSYNEQFF. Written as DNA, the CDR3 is TGTGCCAGCAGTCTTCTAGCGCCTAGCTCCTACAATGAGCAGTTCTTC.